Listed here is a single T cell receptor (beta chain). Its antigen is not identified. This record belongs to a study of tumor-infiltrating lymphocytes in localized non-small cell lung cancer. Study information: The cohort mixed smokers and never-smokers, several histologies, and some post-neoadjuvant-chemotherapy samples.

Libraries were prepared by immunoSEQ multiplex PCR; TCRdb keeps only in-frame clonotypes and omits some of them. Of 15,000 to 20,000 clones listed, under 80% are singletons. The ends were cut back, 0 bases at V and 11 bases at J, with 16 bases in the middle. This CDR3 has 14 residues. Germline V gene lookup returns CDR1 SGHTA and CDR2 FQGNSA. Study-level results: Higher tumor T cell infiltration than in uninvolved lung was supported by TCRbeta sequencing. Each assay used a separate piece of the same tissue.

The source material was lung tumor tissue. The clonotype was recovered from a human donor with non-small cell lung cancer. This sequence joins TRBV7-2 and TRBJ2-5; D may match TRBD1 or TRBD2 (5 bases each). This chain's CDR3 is CASSLAPGMGEQYF. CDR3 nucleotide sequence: TGTGCCAGCAGCTTAGCGCCGGGGATGGGGGAGCAGTACTTC.